The entry that follows covers one TCR beta chain sequence. The sample is drawn from a study of blood T cell repertoires in COVID-19. Study-level information: Spain, Italy and the United States supplied samples that represented acute and convalescent COVID-19.

The data were produced by immunoSEQ multiplex PCR, yet TCRdb's version contains in-frame clones alone and is incomplete. The top ten clones hold about 16% of a sample with some 45,000 clones, approximately 86% of them seen once. The CDR3 length is 16 residues. The ends were cut back, 0 bases at V and 3 bases at J, with 12 bases in the middle. CDR1 and CDR2 from the germline V gene are MGHRA and YSYEKL. Sequenced material: peripheral blood. The J gene is TRBJ2-1, the V gene TRBV4-1; the D gene is possibly TRBD1 (6 bases). The clonotype originates from a man in his 60s with active COVID-19. The CDR3 sequence is CASSQDRRTDYNEQFF. For the CDR3, the DNA is TGCGCCAGCAGCCAAGATCGCCGGACAGACTACAATGAGCAGTTCTTC.